The subject of this entry is one TCR beta chain. Its specificity is not known. The data are from a study of CD8+ T cells in alopecia areata. Study outcomes and limitations: Normal scalp showed lower clonality than lesional scalp, especially alopecia totalis/universalis. Compared with mice, patients displayed less clear TCR sharing, possibly for HLA-related reasons.

Described treatment: oral pan-JAK inhibitor, 5-10 mg twice daily. The investigators collected lesional scalp punch biopsies and peripheral blood from alopecia areata patients. Trimming cost V 4 bases and J 7 bases, with 14 bases left between them. CDR3 length equals 14 residues. Germline CDR1 reads SGHVS; CDR2 reads FQNEAQ. Sequencing used cDNA as its template, made by extracting RNA and reverse transcribing it. The table came from immunoSEQ multiplex PCR; TCRdb's copy has only in-frame clones and leaves some out. Of 4,400 or so clones listed, approximately 89% are singletons. This TCR was recovered from a human donor with alopecia areata. The gene calls are TRBV7-8 and TRBJ2-1; possible D gene TRBD1, 5 bases. The sequencing here drew on skin, taken at week 4, from a patient treated with tofacitinib. The CDR3 spells CASSSGQGRNEQFF. The CDR3 region has the DNA TGTGCCAGCAGCTCCGGGCAGGGTCGGAATGAGCAGTTCTTC. The variable domain in full, completed from reference TRBV7-8 and TRBJ2-1, reads GAGVSQSPRYKVAKRGQDVALRCDPISGHVSLFWYQQALGQGPEFLTYFQNEAQLDKSGLPSDRFFAERPEGSVSTLKIQRTQQEDSAVYLCASSSGQGRNEQFFGPGTRLTVL.